This T cell receptor beta chain was identified during a study of blood T cell repertoires in COVID-19. Study details: Sites across the United States, Italy and Spain contributed samples from acute and convalescent COVID-19.

Sequencing used immunoSEQ multiplex PCR; TCRdb keeps in-frame clones, though not all of them. There are some 150,000 clones in the sample; roughly 87% occur only once, and 3% to 4.5% lies in the top ten. The CDR3 runs 12 residues. Germline V gene lookup returns CDR1 SNHLY and CDR2 FYNNEI. Trimming removed 6 bases at V and 4 bases at J, with 6 bases between. This chain joins TRBV2 and TRBJ2-2; a possible D gene is TRBD2 (5 bases). This TCR came from a woman aged 60-75 years who had recovered from COVID-19. Sequences were obtained from peripheral blood. The DNA for the CDR3 is TGTGCCAGCAGAGGGAGCACCGGGGAGCTGTTTTTT. Protein product: CASRGSTGELFF. Full variable domain (missing parts from reference TRBV2 and TRBJ2-2): EPEVTQTPSHQVTQMGQEVILRCVPISNHLYFYWYRQILGQKVEFLVSFYNNEISEKSEIFDDQFSVERPDGSNFTLKIRSTKLEDSAMYFCASRGSTGELFFGEGSRLTVL.